Listed below are T cell receptor beta chains from one sample, sequenced in a study of human T cells and chemical hapten exposure. TCRdb re-analysed the RACE reads in MiXCR, keeping a single row per CDR3 protein. The table has 300,000 to 400,000 distinct CDR3 sequences, around 7% seen once. This material consisted of whole blood, taken in connection with sensitization to the hapten diphenylcyclopropenone (DPC). The receptors stem from a woman aged 18-29 years with alopecia areata. Some clones in this sample may be carry-over from other donors' samples. The CDR3 runs from the conserved cysteine through the conserved F or W. D genes are given only for firm matches. Clone size appears in some rows only: once, few, many, or a class for an expanded clone.

V gene	clone size	D gene	J gene	CDR3 DNA	CDR3 protein
TRBV20-1	.	.	TRBJ2-3	TGCAGTGCTCCCTCACTGAAGGGAAGCACAGATACGCAGTATTTT	CSAPSLKGSTDTQYF
TRBV4-3	many	.	TRBJ2-7	TGCGCCAGCAGCCAAACGAGCGAGGCCGAGCAGTACTTC	CASSQTSEAEQYF
TRBV9	.	.	TRBJ2-7	TGTGCCAGCAGCCCCGGGGAAAACGAGCAGTACTTC	CASSPGENEQYF
TRBV6-2/TRBV6-3	few	TRBD1	TRBJ2-2	TGTGCCAGCAGTTTCGGACAGGAAGCGAACACCGGGGAGCTGTTTTTT	CASSFGQEANTGELFF
TRBV7-3	few	.	TRBJ2-4	TGTGCCAGCAGCTTAGGTGGAGATAACATTCAGTACTTC	CASSLGGDNIQYF
TRBV7-8	many	TRBD1	TRBJ1-1	TGTGCCAGCAGCCCAGACAGGGGGCGTGCTGAAGCTTTCTTT	CASSPDRGRAEAFF
TRBV29-1	few	.	TRBJ1-2	TGCCTGGTCGGGGGAGTAGCAGATGGCTACACCTTC	CLVGGVADGYTF
TRBV27	few	.	TRBJ1-1	TGTGCCAGCAGTTTATCTGGGGACATTGAAGCTTTCTTT	CASSLSGDIEAFF
TRBV27	.	.	TRBJ1-6	TGTGCCAGCAGTTCACAGACTAATAATTCACCCCTCCACTTT	CASSSQTNNSPLHF
TRBV7-9	many	TRBD1	TRBJ2-4	TGTGCCAGCAGCCCCGTGACAGGGGCGGGCATTCAGTACTTC	CASSPVTGAGIQYF
TRBV13	.	TRBD2	TRBJ2-7	TGTGCCAGCAGCCCTAAGGCGTTAGCGGGGTTCTACGAGCAGTACTTC	CASSPKALAGFYEQYF
TRBV5-1	many	.	TRBJ2-4	TGCGCCAGCAGCTTGGTGGCGGGGCAGGCCAAAAACATTCAGTACTTC	CASSLVAGQAKNIQYF
TRBV28	many	.	TRBJ2-6	TGTGCCAGCAGTTTCGGACACGGGCGTCCTGGGGCCAACGTCCTGACTTTC	CASSFGHGRPGANVLTF
TRBV5-1	.	TRBD2	TRBJ2-3	TGCGCCAGCAGCCATCCCAGCGGGGCCCTACGGGGGCAGTATTTT	CASSHPSGALRGQYF
TRBV4-2	.	TRBD2	TRBJ2-1	TGTGCCAGCAGAAGTCTAGCGGGGGCCTCCTACAATGAGCAGTTCTTC	CASRSLAGASYNEQFF
TRBV7-3	.	.	TRBJ2-2	TGTGCCAGCGGGGGGAGGAACACCGGGGAGCTGTTTTTT	CASGGRNTGELFF
TRBV10-3	.	.	TRBJ1-2	TGTGCCATCAGGCAACAGGACATTGGCTATGGCTACACCTTC	CAIRQQDIGYGYTF
TRBV5-1	.	TRBD2	TRBJ2-2	TGCGCCAGCAGCCCGGGACTAGTTACTTCCGCCGGGGAGCTGTTTTTT	CASSPGLVTSAGELFF